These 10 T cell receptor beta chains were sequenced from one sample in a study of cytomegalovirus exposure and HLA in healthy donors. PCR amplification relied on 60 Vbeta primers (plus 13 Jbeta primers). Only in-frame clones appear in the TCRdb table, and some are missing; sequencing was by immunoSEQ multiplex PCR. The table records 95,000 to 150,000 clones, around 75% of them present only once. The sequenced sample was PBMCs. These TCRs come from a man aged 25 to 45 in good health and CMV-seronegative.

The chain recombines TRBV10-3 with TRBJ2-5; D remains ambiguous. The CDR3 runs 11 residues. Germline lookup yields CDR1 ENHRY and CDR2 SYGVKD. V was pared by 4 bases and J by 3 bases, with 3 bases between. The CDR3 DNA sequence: TGTGCCATCAGTGTAGAAGAGACCCAGTACTTC. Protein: CAISVEETQYF.

This CDR3 reads CASSLGTGNDRNSPLHF. CDR3 nucleotide sequence: TGCGCCAGCAGCTTGGGGACAGGGAACGATCGGAATTCACCCCTCCACTTT. V and J are TRBV5-1 and TRBJ1-6, with 8 positions matching TRBD1. The J segment lost 7 bases and the V segment lost 0 bases, leaving 9 bases of the junction unmatched. This CDR3 comprises 17 residues. Germline CDR1 is SGHRS and CDR2 is YFSETQ.

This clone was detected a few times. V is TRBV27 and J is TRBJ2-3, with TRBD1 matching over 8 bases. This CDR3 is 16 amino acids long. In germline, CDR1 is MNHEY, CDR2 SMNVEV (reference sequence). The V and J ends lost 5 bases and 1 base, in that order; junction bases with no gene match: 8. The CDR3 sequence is CASSPARGQGTDTQYF. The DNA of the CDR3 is TGTGCCAGCAGTCCCGCTCGGGGACAGGGCACAGATACGCAGTATTTT.

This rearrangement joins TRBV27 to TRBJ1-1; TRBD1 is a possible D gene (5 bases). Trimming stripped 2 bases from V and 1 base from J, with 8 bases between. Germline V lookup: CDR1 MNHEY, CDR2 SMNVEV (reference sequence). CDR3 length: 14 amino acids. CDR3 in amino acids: CASSLMGGNTEAFF. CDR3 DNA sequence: TGTGCCAGCAGTTTAATGGGGGGGAACACTGAAGCTTTCTTT.

CDR3 nucleotide sequence: TGTGCCAGCAGCACGGACCGCGGGGGCTCCTACGAGCAGTACTTC. This codes for CASSTDRGGSYEQYF. The rearrangement links TRBV28 to TRBJ2-7; 7 positions agree with TRBD2. This CDR3 contains 15 residues. V was clipped by 6 bases and J by 0 bases; unmatched bases: 8. Germline loops: CDR1 MDHEN, CDR2 SYDVKM.

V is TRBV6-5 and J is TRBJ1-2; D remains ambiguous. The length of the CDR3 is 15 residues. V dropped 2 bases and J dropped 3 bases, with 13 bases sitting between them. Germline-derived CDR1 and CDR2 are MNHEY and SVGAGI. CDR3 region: CASSYLGRKDYGYTF. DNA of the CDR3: TGTGCCAGCAGTTACCTGGGCCGAAAGGACTATGGCTACACCTTC.

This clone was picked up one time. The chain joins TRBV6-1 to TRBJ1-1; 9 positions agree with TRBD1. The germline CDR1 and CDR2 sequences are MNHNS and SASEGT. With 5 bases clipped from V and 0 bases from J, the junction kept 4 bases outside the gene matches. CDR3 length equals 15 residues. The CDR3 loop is CASSLRTGVNTEAFF. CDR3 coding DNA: TGTGCCAGCAGTCTCAGGACAGGGGTGAACACTGAAGCTTTCTTT.

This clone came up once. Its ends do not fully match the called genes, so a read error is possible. The CDR3 here is CASSLGHSSGANGLTF. CDR3 DNA: TGTGCCAGCAGTCTGGGACATTCCTCTGGGGCCAACGGCCTGACTTTC. The genes are TRBV2 and TRBJ2-6; D might be TRBD1 (6 bases). The CDR3 covers 16 residues. Looked up from germline, CDR1 is SNHLY and CDR2 is FYNNEI.

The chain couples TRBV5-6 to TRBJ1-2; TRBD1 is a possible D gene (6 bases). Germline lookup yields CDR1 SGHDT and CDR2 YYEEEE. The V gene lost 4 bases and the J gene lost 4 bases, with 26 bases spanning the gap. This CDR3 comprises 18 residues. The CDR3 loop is CASSLIGDTNPAGYGYTF. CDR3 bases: TGTGCCAGCAGCCTCATCGGGGACACGAACCCGGCCGGCTATGGCTACACCTTC.

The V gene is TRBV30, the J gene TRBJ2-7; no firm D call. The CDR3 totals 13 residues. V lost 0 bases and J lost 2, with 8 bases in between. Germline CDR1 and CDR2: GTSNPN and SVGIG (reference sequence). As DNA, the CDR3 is TGTGCCTGGAGTGTACAAACCCCCTACGAGCAGTACTTC. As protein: CAWSVQTPYEQYF.